A single count supports the clone carrying this TCR beta chain. The data originate from a study of shared T cell receptors in the human thymus. The V gene's germline CDR1 is SGHTA and CDR2 FQGNSA. There are 16 residues in the CDR3. The V and J ends lost 1 base and 0 bases, in that order; junction bases with no gene match: 5. Assay: immunoSEQ multiplex PCR; the TCRdb copy retains only in-frame clones and omits some. The profile covers approximately 400,000 clones, with over 90% appearing a single time and about 0.02% taken by the ten largest. The receptor was isolated from a human donor. Sequences were obtained from thymocytes. The rearrangement joins TRBV7-2 to TRBJ1-2; 7 positions match TRBD1. CDR3 sequence (DNA): TGTGCCAGCAGCTTAGGGCCCGGGACAGCTAACTATGGCTACACCTTC. This translates into CASSLGPGTANYGYTF.